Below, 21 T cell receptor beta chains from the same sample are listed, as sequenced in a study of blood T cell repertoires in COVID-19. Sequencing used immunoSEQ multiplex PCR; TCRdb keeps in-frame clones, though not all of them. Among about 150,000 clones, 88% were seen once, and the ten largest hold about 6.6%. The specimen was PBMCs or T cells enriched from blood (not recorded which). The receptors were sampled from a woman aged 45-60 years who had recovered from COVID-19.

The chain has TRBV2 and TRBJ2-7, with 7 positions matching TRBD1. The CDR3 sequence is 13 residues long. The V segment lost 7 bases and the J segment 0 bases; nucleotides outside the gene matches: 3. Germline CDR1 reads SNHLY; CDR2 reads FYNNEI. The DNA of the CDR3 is TGTGCCAGCAATAGGGACAGCTCCTACGAGCAGTACTTC. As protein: CASNRDSSYEQYF.

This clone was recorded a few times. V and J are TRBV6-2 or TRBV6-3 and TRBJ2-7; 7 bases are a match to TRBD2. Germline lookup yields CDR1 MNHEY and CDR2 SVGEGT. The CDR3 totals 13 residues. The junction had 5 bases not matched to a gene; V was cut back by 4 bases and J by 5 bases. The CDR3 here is CASSLASGNEQYF. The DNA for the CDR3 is TGTGCCAGCAGTTTGGCTAGCGGAAACGAGCAGTACTTC.

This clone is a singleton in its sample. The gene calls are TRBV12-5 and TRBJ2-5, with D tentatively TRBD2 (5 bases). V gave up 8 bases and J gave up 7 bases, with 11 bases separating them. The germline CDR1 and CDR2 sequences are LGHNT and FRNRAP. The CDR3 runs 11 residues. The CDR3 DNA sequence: TGTGCTAGTCGGGGATTAGGGACCCAGTACTTC. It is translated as CASRGLGTQYF.

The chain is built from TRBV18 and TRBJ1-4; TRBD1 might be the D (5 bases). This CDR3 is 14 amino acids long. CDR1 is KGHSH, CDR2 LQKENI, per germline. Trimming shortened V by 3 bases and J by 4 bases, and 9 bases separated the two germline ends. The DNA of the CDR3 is TGTGCCAGCTCACCGCAGGGAAATAATGAAAAACTGTTTTTT. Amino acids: CASSPQGNNEKLFF.

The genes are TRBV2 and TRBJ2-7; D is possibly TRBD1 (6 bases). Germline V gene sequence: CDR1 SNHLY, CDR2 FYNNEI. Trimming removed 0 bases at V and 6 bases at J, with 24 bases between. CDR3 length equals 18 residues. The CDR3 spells CASSEALQRGTGRTEQYF. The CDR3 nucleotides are TGTGCCAGCAGTGAAGCGCTTCAGAGGGGAACAGGGCGGACCGAGCAGTACTTC.

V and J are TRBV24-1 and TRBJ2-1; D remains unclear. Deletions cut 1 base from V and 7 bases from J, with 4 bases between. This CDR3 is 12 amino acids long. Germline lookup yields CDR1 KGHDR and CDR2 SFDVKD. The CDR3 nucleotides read TGTGCCACCAGTGATTTCGGGAATGAGCAGTTCTTC. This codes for CATSDFGNEQFF.

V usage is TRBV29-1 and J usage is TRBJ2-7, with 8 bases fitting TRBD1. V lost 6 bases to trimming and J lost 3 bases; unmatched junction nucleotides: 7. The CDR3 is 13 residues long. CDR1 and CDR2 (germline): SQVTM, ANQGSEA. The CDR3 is CSVTGTGVYEQYF. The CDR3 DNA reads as TGCAGCGTAACCGGGACAGGTGTCTACGAGCAGTACTTC.

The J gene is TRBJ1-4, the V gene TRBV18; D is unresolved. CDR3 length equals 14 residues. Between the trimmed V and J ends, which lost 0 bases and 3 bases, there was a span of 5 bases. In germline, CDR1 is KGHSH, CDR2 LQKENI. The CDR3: CASSPPGANEKLFF. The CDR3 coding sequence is TGTGCCAGCTCACCACCAGGAGCTAATGAAAAACTGTTTTTT.

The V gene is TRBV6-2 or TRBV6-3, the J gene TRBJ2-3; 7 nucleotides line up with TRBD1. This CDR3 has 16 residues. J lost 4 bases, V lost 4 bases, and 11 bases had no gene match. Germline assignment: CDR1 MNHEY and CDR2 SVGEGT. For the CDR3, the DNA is TGTGCCAGCAGTTTTAGTCTATCCACAGGGGCAGATACGCAGTATTTT. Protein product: CASSFSLSTGADTQYF.

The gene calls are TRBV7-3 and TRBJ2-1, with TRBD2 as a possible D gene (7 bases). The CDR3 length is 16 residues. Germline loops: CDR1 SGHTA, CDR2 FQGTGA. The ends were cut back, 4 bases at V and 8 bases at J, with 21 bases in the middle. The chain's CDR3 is CASSSPDRSGTDEQFF. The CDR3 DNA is TGTGCCAGCAGCTCTCCCGACAGGAGCGGGACGGATGAGCAGTTCTTC.

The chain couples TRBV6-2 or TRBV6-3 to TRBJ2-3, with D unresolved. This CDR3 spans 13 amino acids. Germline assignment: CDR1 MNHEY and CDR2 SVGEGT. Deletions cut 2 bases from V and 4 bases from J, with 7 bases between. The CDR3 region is CASSYKRPDTQYF. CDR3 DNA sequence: TGTGCCAGCAGTTACAAGCGACCAGATACGCAGTATTTT.

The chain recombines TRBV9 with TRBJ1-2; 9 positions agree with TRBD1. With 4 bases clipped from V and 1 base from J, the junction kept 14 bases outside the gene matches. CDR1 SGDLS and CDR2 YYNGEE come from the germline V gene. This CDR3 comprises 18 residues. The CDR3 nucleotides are TGTGCCAGCAGCCCGACCGGGACAGGGATATCCATTAACTATGGCTACACCTTC. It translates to CASSPTGTGISINYGYTF.

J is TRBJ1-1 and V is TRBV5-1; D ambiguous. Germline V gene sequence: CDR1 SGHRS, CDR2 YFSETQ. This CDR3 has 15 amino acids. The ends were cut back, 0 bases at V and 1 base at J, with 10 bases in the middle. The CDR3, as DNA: TGCGCCAGCAGCTTGGACGCAGGTAGGAACACTGAAGCTTTCTTT. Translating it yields CASSLDAGRNTEAFF.

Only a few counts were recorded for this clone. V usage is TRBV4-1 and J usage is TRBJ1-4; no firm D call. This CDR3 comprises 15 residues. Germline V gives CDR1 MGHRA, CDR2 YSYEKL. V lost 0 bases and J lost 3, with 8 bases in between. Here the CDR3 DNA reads TGCGCCAGCAGCCAAGACGGAGGAGCTAATGAAAAACTGTTTTTT. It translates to CASSQDGGANEKLFF.

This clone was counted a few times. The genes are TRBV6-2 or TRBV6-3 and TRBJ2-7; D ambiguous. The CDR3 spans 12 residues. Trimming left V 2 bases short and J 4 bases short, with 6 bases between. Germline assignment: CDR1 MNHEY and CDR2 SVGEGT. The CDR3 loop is CASSYLAYEQYF. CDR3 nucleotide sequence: TGTGCCAGCAGTTACCTGGCTTACGAGCAGTACTTC.

CDR3 amino acids: CASSFPTSGAGELFF. In DNA form, the CDR3 reads TGTGCCAGCAGCTTCCCGACTAGCGGTGCCGGGGAGCTGTTTTTT. The chain carries TRBV7-2 and TRBJ2-2; the match to TRBD2 covers 9 bases. The V gene's germline CDR1 is SGHTA and CDR2 FQGNSA. This CDR3 has 15 amino acids. V dropped 3 bases and J dropped 6; count of bases not matched to a gene: 5.

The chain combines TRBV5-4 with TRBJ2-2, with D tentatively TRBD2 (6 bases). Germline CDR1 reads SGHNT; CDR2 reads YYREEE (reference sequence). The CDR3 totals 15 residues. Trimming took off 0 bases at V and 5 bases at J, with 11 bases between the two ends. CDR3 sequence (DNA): TGTGCCAGCAGCTTGGATTCCGGAGGGACCGGGGAGCTGTTTTTT. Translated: CASSLDSGGTGELFF.

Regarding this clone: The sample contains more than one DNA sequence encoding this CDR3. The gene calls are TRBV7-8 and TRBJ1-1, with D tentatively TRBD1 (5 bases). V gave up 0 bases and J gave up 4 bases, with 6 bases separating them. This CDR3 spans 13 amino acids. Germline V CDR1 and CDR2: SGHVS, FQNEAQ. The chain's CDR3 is CASSLAGVTEAFF. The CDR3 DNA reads TGTGCCAGCAGCTTAGCAGGGGTCACTGAAGCTTTCTTT. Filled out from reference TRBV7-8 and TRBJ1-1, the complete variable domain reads GAGVSQSPRYKVAKRGQDVALRCDPISGHVSLFWYQQALGQGPEFLTYFQNEAQLDKSGLPSDRFFAERPEGSVSTLKIQRTQQEDSAVYLCASSLAGVTEAFFGQGTRLTVV.

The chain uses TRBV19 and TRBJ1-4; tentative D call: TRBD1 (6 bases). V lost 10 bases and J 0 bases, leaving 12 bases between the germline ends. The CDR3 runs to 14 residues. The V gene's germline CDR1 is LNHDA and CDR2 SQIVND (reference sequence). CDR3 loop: CATNRDATNEKLFF. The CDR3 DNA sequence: TGTGCCACGAACAGGGATGCAACTAATGAAAAACTGTTTTTT.

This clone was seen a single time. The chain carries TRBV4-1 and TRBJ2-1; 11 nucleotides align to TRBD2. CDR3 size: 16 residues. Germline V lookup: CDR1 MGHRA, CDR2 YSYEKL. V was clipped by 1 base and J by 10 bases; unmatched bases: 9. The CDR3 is CASSQGLAGGLVEQFF. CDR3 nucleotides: TGCGCCAGCAGCCAAGGGCTAGCGGGGGGCCTGGTCGAGCAGTTCTTC.

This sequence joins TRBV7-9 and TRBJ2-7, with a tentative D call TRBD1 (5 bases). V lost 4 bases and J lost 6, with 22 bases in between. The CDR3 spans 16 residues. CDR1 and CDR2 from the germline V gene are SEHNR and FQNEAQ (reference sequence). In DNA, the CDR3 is TGTGCCAGCAGCTCAGGGATTGACCCGGCCATTGTCGAGCAGTACTTC. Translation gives CASSSGIDPAIVEQYF.